This section outlines one T cell receptor (beta chain) sequence together with its context. This specimen comes from a study of T cells after yellow fever vaccination. V was shortened by 9 bases and J by 8 bases, with 13 bases between the two germline ends. The CDR3 contains 12 residues. Germline CDR1 MGHRA, CDR2 YSYEKL. TCRdb used MiXCR to reprocess the 5' RACE reads, holding one entry per CDR3 protein. The sample records approximately 160,000 distinct CDR3 sequences, about a tenth being singletons. The chain is built from TRBV4-1 and TRBJ2-2; a weak D match, TRBD2 (6 bases). This sequence was found in a man aged 18 to 35 who received the YFV17D yellow fever vaccine. The material was CD8+ T cells sorted from PBMCs, obtained 45 days after the yellow fever booster vaccination. The CDR3 bases are TGCGCCAGTCAGGAGGGCGGAGGGGAGCTGTTTTTT. It codes for CASQEGGGELFF.